The clone carrying this T cell receptor beta chain was counted at least ten times. Its specificity is not known. The length of the CDR3 is 15 residues. V was cut by 6 bases and J by 3 bases, with 15 bases left in between. This record belongs to a study of neurological immune-mediated disorders. The starting material, 2 million PBMCs stored at -80 C, gave rise to the unsorted libraries. A 10-nucleotide random UMI tagged transcripts in template-switch 5'RACE cDNA synthesis. TCRdb re-analysed the 5' RACE reads in MiXCR, keeping a single row per CDR3 protein. The table records around 69,000 distinct CDR3 sequences, roughly 3.2% of them present only once. Study-wide results and caveats: None of the CDR3 amino acid sequences in expanded clones turned up in more than one subject, which points to private repertoires in all groups. The greatest TCR clonal expansion occurred in HTLV-1-associated myelopathy and the least in multiple sclerosis, which fell below healthy controls.

Sequenced material: PBMCs. The rearrangement uses TRBV12-3 or TRBV12-4 and TRBJ2-1; possible D gene TRBD2, 5 bases. The clonotype comes from a man between 40 and 49 years old with multiple sclerosis. The chain's CDR3 is CASREAVWVYNEQFF. The CDR3 region has the DNA TGTGCCAGCAGAGAAGCGGTTTGGGTCTACAATGAGCAGTTCTTC.